This TCR beta chain was recorded in a study of blood T cell repertoires in COVID-19. V trimming: 3 bases; J trimming: 6 bases; junction bases outside the gene matches: 1. Germline-derived CDR1 and CDR2 are MNHEY and SMNVEV (reference sequence). The CDR3 contains 12 residues. Produced via immunoSEQ multiplex PCR; TCRdb's table is partial and in-frame only. The sample carries fewer than 400,000 clones, roughly nine tenths recorded once. Enrolled during active infection, Seattle patients were then followed longitudinally. The sample taken for sequencing was peripheral blood. The V call is TRBV27, the J call TRBJ2-7, with 8 bases fitting TRBD1. This receptor was taken from a young woman with COVID-19, enrolled during active disease. The CDR3 here is CASSFTGGEQYF. In nucleotides, the CDR3 is TGTGCCAGCAGTTTTACAGGGGGCGAGCAGTACTTC.